One sample yielded the 9 T cell receptor beta chains listed below, sequenced in a study of cytomegalovirus exposure and HLA in healthy donors. Assay used: immunoSEQ multiplex PCR; TCRdb lists only in-frame clones, some missing. This sample has about 140,000 clones, with 85% to 90% found just once. The sequenced sample consisted of PBMCs. All receptors come from a young man in good health and CMV-seronegative.

The chain employs TRBV9 and TRBJ2-1; a possible D gene is TRBD2 (6 bases). The germline CDR1 and CDR2 sequences are SGDLS and YYNGEE. There are 14 residues in the CDR3. V dropped 4 bases and J dropped 9 bases, with 17 bases sitting between them. The CDR3, as DNA: TGTGCCAGCAGCCCTGGAGGGATCGGGCGTGAGCAGTTCTTC. It yields the protein CASSPGGIGREQFF.

The chain is built from TRBV2 and TRBJ2-6, with D possibly being TRBD1 (6 bases). This CDR3 comprises 21 residues. Per germline, CDR1 SNHLY and CDR2 FYNNEI. V was clipped by 1 base and J by 2 bases, with 24 bases between them. This CDR3 reads CASSEERGPGQGPPGANVLTF. CDR3 coding DNA: TGTGCCAGCAGTGAAGAACGGGGCCCGGGACAAGGGCCCCCTGGGGCCAACGTCCTGACTTTC.

The rearrangement links TRBV27 to TRBJ2-7, with 8 bases that match TRBD1. Per germline, CDR1 MNHEY and CDR2 SMNVEV (reference sequence). This CDR3 is 12 amino acids long. V was pared by 6 bases and J by 7 bases, with 5 bases of the junction left unmatched. The CDR3 reads CASRTGGEEQYF. Written as DNA, the CDR3 is TGTGCCAGCAGAACAGGGGGAGAAGAGCAGTACTTC.

The chain is built from TRBV6-1 and TRBJ1-2; no clear D. Germline CDR1 reads MNHNS; CDR2 reads SASEGT. The CDR3 has 13 amino acids. V lost 4 bases and J 4 bases, leaving 10 bases between the germline ends. The CDR3 sequence is CASSVNSFYGYTF. CDR3 DNA: TGTGCCAGCAGTGTAAACAGCTTCTATGGCTACACCTTC.

The chain links TRBV10-3 to TRBJ1-5; no definite D call. The CDR3 loop spans 15 amino acids. Germline-derived CDR1 and CDR2 are ENHRY and SYGVKD. V lost 0 bases to trimming and J lost 2 bases, with 8 bases between them. The CDR3 reads CAISESRVGNQPQHF. CDR3 DNA: TGTGCCATCAGTGAGTCTAGAGTGGGCAATCAGCCCCAGCATTTT.

The rearrangement uses TRBV6-6 and TRBJ2-4, with a possible D match to TRBD2 (6 bases). V was clipped by 2 bases and J by 6 bases, with 11 bases between them. Germline V lookup: CDR1 MNHNY, CDR2 SVGAGI (reference sequence). The CDR3 is made up of 14 amino acids. The CDR3 nucleotides read TGTGCCAGCAGTTACGGGCAGGGAGGAAACATTCAGTACTTC. It specifies CASSYGQGGNIQYF.

The CDR3 DNA sequence: TGTGCCAGCAGCTTAGACCGGGACAGCTACGAGCAGTACTTC. As protein: CASSLDRDSYEQYF. The V and J genes are TRBV11-2 and TRBJ2-7; TRBD1 aligns across 7 bases. Germline trimming cut 0 bases from V and 3 bases from J; bases unmatched to any gene: 2. The V gene's germline CDR1 is SGHAT and CDR2 FQNNGV. The CDR3 covers 14 residues.

This clone has just a few counts. The chain couples TRBV7-9 to TRBJ1-2; unclear D gene. Deletions cut 5 bases from V and 8 bases from J, with 15 bases between. The CDR3 is 13 residues long. CDR1 and CDR2 (germline): SEHNR, FQNEAQ (reference sequence). The chain's CDR3 is CASSPSPEGGYTF. The CDR3 DNA reads as TGTGCCAGCAGCCCGTCGCCCGAGGGCGGCTACACCTTC.

This rearrangement joins TRBV2 to TRBJ1-5; perhaps TRBD1 as D (5 bases). Per germline, CDR1 SNHLY and CDR2 FYNNEI. The CDR3 has 15 amino acids. The ends were cut back, 5 bases at V and 5 bases at J, with 16 bases in the middle. DNA of the CDR3: TGTGCCAGCAGTCCCCCGGGAGGGGATCATCAGCCCCAGCATTTT. This translates into CASSPPGGDHQPQHF.